A single sample is the source of the 16 T cell receptor beta chains below, sequenced in a study of cytomegalovirus exposure and HLA in healthy donors. PCR involved 60 Vbeta and 13 Jbeta primers. Sequencing was performed with immunoSEQ multiplex PCR; in TCRdb, only in-frame clones are kept and a portion is missing. The sample carries about 140,000 clones, less than 85% recorded once. Specimen: PBMCs. The receptors were gathered from a man aged 35 to 55 in good health and CMV-seronegative.

This chain joins TRBV9 and TRBJ1-1, with no clear D. Germline V gene data show CDR1 as SGDLS and CDR2 as YYNGEE. Between the trimmed V and J ends, which lost 3 bases and 2 bases, there was a span of 17 bases. This CDR3 has 16 residues. The CDR3 coding sequence is TGTGCCAGCAGCGCACCCTTGACATCCACAAACACTGAAGCTTTCTTT. It specifies CASSAPLTSTNTEAFF.

The chain joins TRBV11-2 to TRBJ2-2; 12 positions match TRBD2. The CDR3 has 17 residues. The trim removed 1 base at V and 4 bases at J, leaving 4 bases unmatched. Germline CDR1 SGHAT, CDR2 FQNNGV. CDR3 in amino acids: CASSLGLAGESTGELFF. CDR3 DNA sequence: TGTGCCAGCAGCTTAGGACTAGCGGGAGAGTCCACCGGGGAGCTGTTTTTT.

This chain joins TRBV4-1 and TRBJ2-7; a weak D match, TRBD1 (6 bases). Germline V CDR1 and CDR2: MGHRA, YSYEKL. Trimming stripped 6 bases from V and 1 base from J, with 10 bases between. This CDR3 has 13 amino acids. Written as DNA, the CDR3 is TGCGCCAGCAGTGACGGACAGTCCTACGAGCAGTACTTC. Its protein is CASSDGQSYEQYF.

This clone has a handful of counts. Sequence at one end of the junction differs from germline and may be a read error. The gene calls are TRBV7-2 and TRBJ2-1; TRBD2 matches at 12 bases. The CDR3 contains 15 residues. The germline V gene encodes CDR1 SGHTA and CDR2 FQGNSA. DNA of the CDR3: TGTGCCAGCAGCCTAGCGGGGGGGTCGCCGCGGGAGCAGTTCTTC. It translates to CASSLAGGSPREQFF.

The chain recombines TRBV28 with TRBJ1-3; 7 bases agree with TRBD1. Germline values: CDR1 MDHEN, CDR2 SYDVKM. V shed 5 bases, J shed 2 bases, and the junction held 12 bases outside the gene matches. CDR3 length: 17 amino acids. CDR3 nucleotide sequence: TGTGCCAGCAGTCCAAGGACAGGCCAGGCTGCTGGAAACACCATATATTTT. Protein: CASSPRTGQAAGNTIYF.

The chain joins TRBV29-1 to TRBJ1-2, with unresolved D. The V end lost 3 bases, the J end lost 5 bases, and 7 bases lay between the germline ends. Germline CDR1 reads SQVTM; CDR2 reads ANQGSEA. The length of the CDR3 is 11 residues. This CDR3 reads CSVEAEYGYTF. CDR3 sequence (DNA): TGCAGCGTTGAGGCGGAGTATGGCTACACCTTC.

This chain connects TRBV28 to TRBJ1-1, with 9 nucleotides matching TRBD1. Germline values: CDR1 MDHEN, CDR2 SYDVKM. V shed 7 bases, J shed 3 bases, and the junction held 12 bases outside the gene matches. The CDR3 covers 16 residues. CDR3: CASTRTGAIGDTEAFF. The DNA for the CDR3 is TGTGCCAGCACCAGGACAGGGGCTATTGGGGACACTGAAGCTTTCTTT. Using reference TRBV28 and TRBJ1-1 for the parts outside the CDR3, the full variable domain is DVKVTQSSRYLVKRTGEKVFLECVQDMDHENMFWYRQDPGLGLRLIYFSYDVKMKEKGDIPEGYSVSREKKERFSLILESASTNQTSMYLCASTRTGAIGDTEAFFGQGTRLTVV.

The genes are TRBV4-1 and TRBJ2-1; D is possibly TRBD2 (7 bases). Per germline, CDR1 MGHRA and CDR2 YSYEKL. This CDR3 is built from 17 residues. V lost 2 bases and J 6 bases, leaving 20 bases between the germline ends. CDR3 bases: TGCGCCAGCAGCCAATCGTCCCGGGGGGCGCGGCTCAATGAGCAGTTCTTC. This sequence encodes CASSQSSRGARLNEQFF.

The chain uses TRBV2 and TRBJ2-7, with 8 bases matching TRBD1. V dropped 4 bases and J dropped 4; count of bases not matched to a gene: 6. The germline V gene has CDR1 SNHLY and CDR2 FYNNEI. The CDR3 sequence is 14 residues long. CDR3 bases: TGTGCCAGCAGTGGGTGGACAGGGAGTTACGAGCAGTACTTC. Protein product: CASSGWTGSYEQYF.

There are a few counts of this clone. The chain links TRBV28 to TRBJ2-3, with D tentatively TRBD1 (5 bases). This CDR3 comprises 17 residues. CDR1 and CDR2 (germline): MDHEN, SYDVKM. The V end was cut by 5 bases, the J end by 6 bases, with 24 bases between. CDR3 in amino acids: CASSPPGRGDDGDTQYF. The CDR3, as DNA: TGTGCCAGCAGTCCCCCCGGTAGGGGCGACGACGGGGATACGCAGTATTTT.

This clone has only a few counts. This chain joins TRBV28 and TRBJ1-2; D unresolved. Trimming took 2 bases from V and 5 from J, leaving 15 bases between them. This CDR3 has 15 residues. Germline loops: CDR1 MDHEN, CDR2 SYDVKM. CDR3 amino acids: CASSLPSRGGYGYTF. The CDR3 DNA is TGTGCCAGCAGTTTACCCTCAAGAGGAGGTTATGGCTACACCTTC.

J is TRBJ2-6 and V is TRBV29-1, with D maybe TRBD2 (5 bases). Germline V lookup: CDR1 SQVTM, CDR2 ANQGSEA. This CDR3 has 18 residues. V lost 0 bases to trimming and J lost 2 bases, with 17 bases between them. Here the CDR3 reads CSVEDRPGSLTGANVLTF. Written as DNA, the CDR3 is TGCAGCGTTGAAGATCGGCCGGGGTCCCTAACTGGGGCCAACGTCCTGACTTTC.

The V call is TRBV29-1, the J call TRBJ2-7; D remains ambiguous. This CDR3 has 12 residues. The V end was cut by 2 bases, the J end by 2 bases, with 7 bases between. Germline CDR1 is SQVTM and CDR2 is ANQGSEA. The CDR3 here is CSVELGPYEQYF. In nucleotides, the CDR3 is TGCAGCGTTGAACTGGGCCCCTACGAGCAGTACTTC.

In the case of this clone: The same CDR3 is also encoded by other DNA sequences in this sample. The chain employs TRBV5-1 and TRBJ2-7; D is undetermined. CDR3 length: 12 residues. The V gene's germline CDR1 is SGHRS and CDR2 YFSETQ. Trimming stripped 0 bases from V and 2 bases from J, with 3 bases between. The CDR3 is CASSLGAYEQYF. DNA of the CDR3: TGCGCCAGCAGCTTGGGAGCCTACGAGCAGTACTTC.

This rearrangement joins TRBV19 to TRBJ2-3; 8 bases line up with TRBD1. Germline-derived CDR1 and CDR2 are LNHDA and SQIVND (reference sequence). The CDR3 runs 16 residues. The V segment lost 9 bases and the J segment 3 bases; nucleotides outside the gene matches: 14. CDR3 bases: TGTGCCAGCAATCCGGATCGGACAGGGTGGACAGATACGCAGTATTTT. Its protein product is CASNPDRTGWTDTQYF.

This chain uses TRBV11-2 with TRBJ2-7; possibly TRBD2 for D (5 bases). V was pared by 3 bases and J by 3 bases, with 6 bases between. CDR1 is SGHAT, CDR2 FQNNGV, per germline. The CDR3 has 12 amino acids. CDR3 amino acids: CASSFGVYEQYF. The CDR3 DNA reads as TGTGCCAGCAGCTTCGGGGTCTACGAGCAGTACTTC.